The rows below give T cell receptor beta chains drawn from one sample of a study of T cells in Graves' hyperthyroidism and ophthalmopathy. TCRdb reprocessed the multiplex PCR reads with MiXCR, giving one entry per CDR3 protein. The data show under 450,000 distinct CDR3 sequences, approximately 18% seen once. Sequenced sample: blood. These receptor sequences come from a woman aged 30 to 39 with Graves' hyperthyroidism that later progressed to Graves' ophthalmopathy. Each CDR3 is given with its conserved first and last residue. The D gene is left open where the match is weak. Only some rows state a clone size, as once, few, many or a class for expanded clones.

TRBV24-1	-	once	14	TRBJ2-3	CATSDPIATDTQYF	TGTGCCACCAGTGACCCGATTGCGACAGATACGCAGTATTTT
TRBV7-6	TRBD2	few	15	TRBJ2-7	CASSLGGLVSYEQYF	TGTGCCAGCAGCTTAGGAGGACTAGTCTCCTACGAGCAGTACTTC
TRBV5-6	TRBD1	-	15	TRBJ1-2	CASSLPTGRGYGYTF	TGTGCCAGCAGCCTACCGACAGGGCGAGGCTATGGCTACACCTTC
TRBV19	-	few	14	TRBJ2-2	CASRWAVGSGELFF	TGTGCCAGTAGATGGGCCGTGGGGTCCGGGGAGCTGTTTTTT
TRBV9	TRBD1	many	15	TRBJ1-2	CASSVEARGLHGYTF	TGTGCCAGCAGCGTTGAGGCCAGGGGGCTGCATGGCTACACCTTC
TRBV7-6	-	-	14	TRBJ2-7	CASSWDSQTYEQYF	TGTGCCAGCAGCTGGGACTCCCAGACCTACGAGCAGTACTTC
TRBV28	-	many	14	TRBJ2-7	CASSSMSALDEQYF	TGTGCCAGCAGTAGTATGTCAGCTCTCGACGAGCAGTACTTC
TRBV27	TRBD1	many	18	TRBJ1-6	CASSLRSWQGEFNSPLHF	TGTGCCAGCAGTTTAAGATCGTGGCAGGGGGAATTTAATTCACCCCTCCACTTT
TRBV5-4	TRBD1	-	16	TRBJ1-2	CASTDTDSGGGYGYTF	TGTGCCAGCACCGATACTGACTCAGGGGGCGGCTATGGCTACACCTTC
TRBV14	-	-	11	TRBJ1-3	CASSQADTIYF	TGTGCCAGCAGCCAAGCAGACACCATATATTTT
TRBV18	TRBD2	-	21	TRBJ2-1	CASSYRGLAGGSRLRASEQFF	TGTGCCAGCTCATACCGGGGCTTAGCGGGGGGCTCTCGTTTACGTGCAAGCGAGCAGTTCTTC
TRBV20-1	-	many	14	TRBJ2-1	CSASGRNSYNEQFF	TGCAGTGCTAGCGGCAGGAACTCCTACAATGAGCAGTTCTTC
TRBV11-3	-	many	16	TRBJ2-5	CASSPGGRGSEETQYF	TGTGCCAGCAGCCCCGGAGGTCGAGGTAGTGAAGAGACCCAGTACTTC
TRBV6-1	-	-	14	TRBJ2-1	CASTWGIPNNEQFF	TGTGCCAGCACCTGGGGGATTCCAAACAATGAGCAGTTCTTC
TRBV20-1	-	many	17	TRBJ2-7	CSARGMGPGTHSYEQYF	TGCAGTGCTAGAGGGATGGGACCCGGGACCCACTCCTACGAGCAGTACTTC
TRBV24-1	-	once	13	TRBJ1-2	CASSLSQDHGYTF	TGTGCCAGCAGTTTGTCCCAAGATCATGGCTACACCTTC
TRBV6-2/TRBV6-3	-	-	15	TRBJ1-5	CASSYEQVLNQPQHF	TGTGCCAGCAGTTACGAGCAGGTCTTAAATCAGCCCCAGCATTTT
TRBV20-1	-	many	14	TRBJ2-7	CSAPTSVGGPEQYF	TGCAGTGCCCCCACATCCGTCGGGGGGCCCGAGCAGTACTTC
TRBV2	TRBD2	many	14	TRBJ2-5	CASSGTDGGKTQYF	TGTGCCAGCAGTGGGACGGACGGGGGGAAGACCCAGTACTTC
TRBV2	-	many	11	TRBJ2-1	CASSGSHQEFF	TGTGCCAGCAGTGGGTCACACCAGGAGTTCTTC
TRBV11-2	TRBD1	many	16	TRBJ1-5	CASSLLGTAYNQPQHF	TGTGCCAGCAGCTTACTCGGGACAGCGTACAATCAGCCCCAGCATTTT
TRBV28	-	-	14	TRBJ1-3	CASSFLRGGNTIYF	TGTGCCAGCAGTTTCCTCCGGGGTGGAAACACCATATATTTT
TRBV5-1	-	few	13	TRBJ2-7	CASSSPGPPEQYF	TGCGCCAGCAGCTCGCCAGGGCCCCCGGAGCAGTACTTC
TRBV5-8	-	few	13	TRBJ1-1	CASSLDWDTEAFF	TGTGCCAGCAGCTTGGATTGGGACACTGAAGCTTTCTTT
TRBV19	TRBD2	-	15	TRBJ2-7	CASSIASGSSYEQYF	TGTGCCAGTAGTATAGCTAGCGGGAGCTCCTACGAGCAGTACTTC
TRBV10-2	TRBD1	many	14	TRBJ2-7	CASSDLQGFDEQYF	TGCGCCAGCAGTGATCTACAGGGGTTCGACGAGCAGTACTTC
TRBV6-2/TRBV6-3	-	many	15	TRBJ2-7	CASSYGPAASYEQYF	TGTGCCAGCAGTTACGGTCCGGCAGCCAGCTACGAGCAGTACTTC
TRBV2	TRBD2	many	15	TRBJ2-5	CASSGLAGAQETQYF	TGTGCCAGCAGCGGACTAGCGGGAGCCCAAGAGACCCAGTACTTC
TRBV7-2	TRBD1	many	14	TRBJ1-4	CASSSGTGGKKLFF	TGTGCCAGCAGCTCTGGGACAGGGGGGAAAAAACTGTTTTTT
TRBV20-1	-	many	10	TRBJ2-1	CSAQEHEQFF	TGCAGTGCCCAGGAACATGAGCAGTTCTTC
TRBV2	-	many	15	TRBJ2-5	CASMLALQSGETQYF	TGTGCCAGCATGTTAGCACTCCAGTCTGGGGAGACCCAGTACTTC
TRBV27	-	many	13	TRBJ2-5	CASSPRRGETQYF	TGTGCCAGCAGTCCGCGCCGGGGAGAGACCCAGTACTTC
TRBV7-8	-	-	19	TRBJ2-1	CASSLESSRTGKRYNEQFF	TGTGCCAGCAGCTTAGAATCGTCCAGGACGGGTAAGAGGTACAATGAGCAGTTCTTC
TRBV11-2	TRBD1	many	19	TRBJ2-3	CASSYGTGVKLKNTDTQYF	TGTGCCAGCAGCTACGGGACAGGGGTAAAACTTAAAAACACAGATACGCAGTATTTT
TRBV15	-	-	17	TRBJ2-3	CATSRATRPLTGNTQYF	TGTGCCACCAGCAGAGCTACCCGCCCCCTTACAGGGAATACGCAGTATTTT
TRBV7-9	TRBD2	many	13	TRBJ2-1	CASSGGLANEQFF	TGTGCCAGCAGCGGGGGACTAGCGAATGAGCAGTTCTTC
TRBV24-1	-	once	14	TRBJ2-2	CATSDGGGTGELFF	TGTGCCACCTCGGATGGGGGAGGCACCGGGGAGCTGTTTTTT
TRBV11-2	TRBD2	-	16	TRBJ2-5	CASSDRGGLYQETQYF	TGTGCCAGCAGCGATCGGGGGGGCCTGTACCAAGAGACCCAGTACTTC
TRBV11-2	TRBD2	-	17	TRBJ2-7	CASSPYQTSGSRDEQYF	TGTGCCAGCAGCCCCTATCAGACTAGCGGGAGCCGGGACGAGCAGTACTTC
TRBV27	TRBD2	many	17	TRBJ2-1	CASSLVSAGGTYNEQFF	TGTGCCAGCAGTTTAGTCAGTGCGGGAGGAACCTACAATGAGCAGTTCTTC
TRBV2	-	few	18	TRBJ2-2	CASSDQASGETNTGELFF	TGTGCCAGCAGTGACCAAGCATCAGGAGAGACGAACACCGGGGAGCTGTTTTTT
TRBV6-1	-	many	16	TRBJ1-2	CASSEAIGGADYGYTF	TGTGCCAGCAGTGAAGCGATCGGGGGCGCTGACTATGGCTACACCTTC
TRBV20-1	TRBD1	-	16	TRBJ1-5	CSARVDRDAFLQPQHF	TGCAGTGCTAGAGTAGACAGGGATGCTTTTCTTCAGCCCCAGCATTTT
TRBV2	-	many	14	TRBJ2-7	CASSFEGGAYEQYF	TGTGCCAGCAGTTTCGAGGGGGGAGCCTACGAGCAGTACTTC
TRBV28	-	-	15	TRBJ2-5	CASSLAFYNQETQYF	TGTGCCAGCAGCTTGGCATTTTACAACCAAGAGACCCAGTACTTC